These 20 T cell receptor beta chains originate from one sample sequenced in a study of blood T cell repertoires in COVID-19. Assay: immunoSEQ multiplex PCR; the TCRdb copy retains only in-frame clones and omits some. This table holds around 170,000 clones, around 84% found once. The sample taken for sequencing was peripheral blood. These TCRs come from a man aged 30-40 years with active or convalescent COVID-19.

In the case of this clone: One end of the junction varies from germline; a read error may be responsible. The CDR3 loop reads CASSLERASNAEAFF. CDR3 coding DNA: TGCGCCAGCAGCTTGGAGCGGGCCTCGAACGCTGAAGCTTTCTTT. The V gene is TRBV5-1, the J gene TRBJ1-1; D unclear. The CDR3 has 15 residues. Germline V lookup: CDR1 SGHRS, CDR2 YFSETQ.

The gene calls are TRBV5-1 and TRBJ1-6; 9 bases fit TRBD1. The V segment lost 0 bases and the J segment 13 bases; nucleotides outside the gene matches: 5. The germline V gene has CDR1 SGHRS and CDR2 YFSETQ. The CDR3 loop spans 14 amino acids. The CDR3 loop is CASSLGGQGSPLHF. CDR3 nucleotide sequence: TGCGCCAGCAGCTTGGGGGGACAGGGTTCGCCCCTCCACTTT.

The chain carries TRBV2 and TRBJ1-5; a weak D match, TRBD1 (5 bases). This CDR3 is built from 15 residues. CDR1 is SNHLY, CDR2 FYNNEI, per germline. The V and J ends lost 6 bases and 0 bases respectively, with 12 bases between them. The CDR3 DNA is TGTGCCAGCAGCCAGGCGGGGGTTAGCAATCAGCCCCAGCATTTT. It codes for CASSQAGVSNQPQHF.

The chain recombines TRBV11-3 with TRBJ2-7, with 8 nucleotides matching TRBD2. V was pared by 5 bases and J by 3 bases, with 6 bases of the junction left unmatched. This CDR3 is 14 amino acids long. The germline CDR1 and CDR2 sequences are SGHNT and YENEEA. CDR3 protein: CASSRGGANYEQYF. In DNA form, the CDR3 reads TGTGCCAGCAGCCGGGGGGGCGCGAACTACGAGCAGTACTTC.

The V call is TRBV20-1, the J call TRBJ2-5; tentative D call: TRBD2 (5 bases). Germline CDR1 and CDR2: DFQATT and SNEGSKA (reference sequence). The CDR3 loop spans 11 amino acids. CDR3 nucleotides: TGCAGCGGACTTAGGGAAGAGACCCAGTACTTC. Amino acids: CSGLREETQYF.

The genes are TRBV6-5 and TRBJ2-3; the D gene is possibly TRBD2 (5 bases). V lost 5 bases and J lost 5, with 14 bases in between. This CDR3 has 14 amino acids. Germline V gene sequence: CDR1 MNHEY, CDR2 SVGAGI. In DNA, the CDR3 is TGTGCCAGCAGTCCCCGGACTCCGGGAGATACGCAGTATTTT. Protein: CASSPRTPGDTQYF.

The chain employs TRBV30 and TRBJ1-2, with D possibly being TRBD1 (5 bases). Deletions cut 0 bases from V and 8 bases from J, with 16 bases between. Germline V gene data show CDR1 as GTSNPN and CDR2 as SVGIG (reference sequence). This CDR3 comprises 14 residues. The CDR3 spells CAWSVLPGSRGYTF. CDR3 bases: TGTGCCTGGAGTGTACTTCCAGGGTCTCGCGGCTACACCTTC.

This chain uses TRBV7-2 with TRBJ1-3; the D gene is possibly TRBD1 (5 bases). The CDR3 sequence is 15 residues long. Germline V gene data show CDR1 as SGHTA and CDR2 as FQGNSA. Trimming removed 5 bases at V and 3 bases at J, with 14 bases between. In DNA form, the CDR3 reads TGTGCCAGCAGCCGGGTTGGGGGAGGTGGAAACACCATATATTTT. Encoded protein: CASSRVGGGGNTIYF.

This clone came up a few times. This sequence joins TRBV14 and TRBJ1-6, with no clear D. Germline CDR1 and CDR2: SGHDN and FVKESK. The CDR3 totals 17 residues. Trimming took off 0 bases at V and 0 bases at J, with 9 bases between the two ends. Written as DNA, the CDR3 is TGTGCCAGCAGCCAAGATCCCGGTGGCTCCTATAATTCACCCCTCCACTTT. It translates to CASSQDPGGSYNSPLHF.

This clone appeared once. The chain employs TRBV19 and TRBJ2-7, with 9 positions matching TRBD2. Germline V gene lookup returns CDR1 LNHDA and CDR2 SQIVND (reference sequence). V gave up 5 bases and J gave up 2 bases; unmatched junction bases: 7. The CDR3 covers 15 residues. This CDR3 reads CASSPLTSGTYEQYF. The CDR3 nucleotides are TGTGCCAGTAGTCCGCTGACTAGCGGAACCTACGAGCAGTACTTC.

This chain connects TRBV9 to TRBJ1-1, with 9 bases that match TRBD1. J lost 3 bases, V lost 3 bases, and 9 bases had no gene match. Germline V gives CDR1 SGDLS, CDR2 YYNGEE. This CDR3 contains 16 residues. The CDR3 DNA sequence: TGTGCCAGCAGCGGAAACAGGGGGCGGTTGGACACTGAAGCTTTCTTT. Translating gives CASSGNRGRLDTEAFF.

This chain uses TRBV4-1 with TRBJ1-3; tentatively, D is TRBD1 (6 bases). Deletions cut 1 base from V and 2 bases from J, with 12 bases between. This CDR3 is 16 amino acids long. CDR1 is MGHRA and CDR2 is YSYEKL in the germline V gene. The CDR3: CASSQVEGVTGNTIYF. The CDR3 DNA reads TGCGCCAGCAGCCAAGTCGAGGGGGTAACTGGAAACACCATATATTTT.

The chain uses TRBV7-2 and TRBJ2-3; 8 positions match TRBD2. V lost 5 bases to trimming and J lost 3 bases; unmatched junction nucleotides: 13. The germline V gene encodes CDR1 SGHTA and CDR2 FQGNSA. The CDR3 length is 17 residues. The CDR3 sequence is CASSARRGGGGTDTQYF. The CDR3 DNA reads TGTGCCAGCAGCGCGAGACGGGGGGGAGGAGGTACAGATACGCAGTATTTT.

The table lists this clone with a few counts. The chain has TRBV19 and TRBJ2-2; 8 bases map to TRBD1. The CDR3 contains 19 residues. Per the germline V gene, CDR1 is LNHDA and CDR2 is SQIVND (reference sequence). The V gene end was trimmed by 3 bases and the J gene end by 0 bases; junction bases not matched to a gene: 12. Here the CDR3 reads CASSISGRTGTPNTGELFF. CDR3 coding DNA: TGTGCCAGTAGTATTTCCGGCCGGACAGGGACCCCGAACACCGGGGAGCTGTTTTTT.

This chain joins TRBV24-1 and TRBJ1-2; D unresolved. The CDR3 has 12 amino acids. V lost 9 bases to trimming and J lost 4 bases, with 11 bases between them. CDR1 and CDR2 (germline): KGHDR, SFDVKD. For the CDR3, the DNA is TGTGCCACCGCGGGGAATTCCTATGGCTACACCTTC. Translated: CATAGNSYGYTF.

The V gene is TRBV6-5, the J gene TRBJ2-7, with TRBD1 as a possible D gene (5 bases). Trimming removed 2 bases at V and 4 bases at J, with 15 bases between. The CDR3 sequence is 15 residues long. The germline V gene encodes CDR1 MNHEY and CDR2 SVGAGI. CDR3 in amino acids: CASSYTAGPGYEQYF. The CDR3 bases are TGTGCCAGCAGTTACACAGCAGGGCCCGGTTACGAGCAGTACTTC.

CDR3 sequence reads: CASSQDTGLYTEAFF. CDR3 in DNA: TGCGCCAGCAGCCAAGATACAGGGCTGTACACTGAAGCTTTCTTT. This chain links TRBV4-1 with TRBJ1-1, with D perhaps matching TRBD1 (6 bases). Trimming pared 0 bases from V and 3 bases from J, leaving 11 bases between. Germline CDR1 and CDR2: MGHRA and YSYEKL. The CDR3 is made up of 15 amino acids.

The chain recombines TRBV19 with TRBJ1-1; 7 bases are a match to TRBD1. This CDR3 is 14 amino acids long. V gave up 3 bases and J gave up 5 bases; unmatched junction bases: 6. Germline CDR1 LNHDA, CDR2 SQIVND (reference sequence). CDR3 sequence reads: CASSIGTDRTEAFF. The CDR3 nucleotides are TGTGCCAGTAGTATTGGGACAGATCGGACTGAAGCTTTCTTT.

This clone was detected a few times. The V call is TRBV30, the J call TRBJ1-1; TRBD1 agrees at 7 bases. The V gene end was trimmed by 0 bases and the J gene end by 7 bases; junction bases not matched to a gene: 8. The CDR3 totals 14 residues. Germline assignment: CDR1 GTSNPN and CDR2 SVGIG (reference sequence). DNA for the CDR3: TGTGCCTGGAGTGTACTTGGGACAGCGAATGAAGCTTTCTTT. Translated, it gives CAWSVLGTANEAFF.

The chain joins TRBV7-9 to TRBJ1-1; 7 positions agree with TRBD1. J gave up 5 bases and V 6 bases, and 12 bases lay outside the gene matches. Germline CDR1 SEHNR, CDR2 FQNEAQ (reference sequence). CDR3 size: 15 residues. The CDR3 region is CASSKPRTGATEAFF. For the CDR3, the DNA is TGTGCCAGCAGTAAGCCCCGGACAGGAGCTACTGAAGCTTTCTTT.